This T cell receptor (beta chain) comes out of a study of blood T cell repertoires in COVID-19. Study overall: COVID-19 samples collected from the United States, Italy and Spain covered acute and convalescent phases. PBMCs, B-cell-depleted T cells, or T cells provided the cDNA or gDNA that made up the material.

As handled by the study authors: The assay estimated nucleated cells by amplifying reference gene primers. Sequenced by immunoSEQ multiplex PCR; TCRdb stores in-frame clones only, minus some. Clonal size and the V and J genes are those of that table, whereas D and trimming came from the DNA. This table has about 180,000 clones, 80% appearing once. The V end lost 6 bases, the J end lost 6 bases, and 14 bases lay between the germline ends. This CDR3 has 13 amino acids. Germline values: CDR1 WNHNN, CDR2 SYGVQD (reference sequence). The source material was peripheral blood. The chain recombines TRBV10-1 with TRBJ1-1; D gene unclear. The clonotype originates from a man between 65 and 85 years old with active or convalescent COVID-19. CDR3 residues: CASRHSPGAEAFF. The CDR3 bases are TGCGCCAGCAGACATTCTCCGGGAGCTGAAGCTTTCTTT.